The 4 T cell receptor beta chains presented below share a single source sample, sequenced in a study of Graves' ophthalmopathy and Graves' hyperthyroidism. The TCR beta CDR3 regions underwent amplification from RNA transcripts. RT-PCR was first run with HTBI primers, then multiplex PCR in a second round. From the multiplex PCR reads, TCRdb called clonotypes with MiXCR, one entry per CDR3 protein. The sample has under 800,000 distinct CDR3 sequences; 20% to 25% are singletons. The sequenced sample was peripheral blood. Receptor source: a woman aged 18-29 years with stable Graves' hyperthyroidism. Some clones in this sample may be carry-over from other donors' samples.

CDR3 sequence reads: CASSEGVNQPQHF. The CDR3 DNA sequence: TGCGCCAGCAGCGAGGGGGTCAATCAGCCCCAGCATTTT. The gene calls are TRBV5-1 and TRBJ1-5; TRBD1 is a possible D gene (6 bases). Germline lookup yields CDR1 SGHRS and CDR2 YFSETQ. This CDR3 comprises 13 residues. V was cut by 4 bases and J by 3 bases, with 8 bases left in between.

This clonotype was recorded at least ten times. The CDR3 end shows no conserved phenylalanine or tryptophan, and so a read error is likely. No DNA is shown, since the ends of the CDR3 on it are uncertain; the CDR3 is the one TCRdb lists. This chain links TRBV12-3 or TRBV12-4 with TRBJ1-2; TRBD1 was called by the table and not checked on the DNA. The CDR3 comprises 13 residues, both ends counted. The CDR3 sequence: CASSLALRGPGQV.

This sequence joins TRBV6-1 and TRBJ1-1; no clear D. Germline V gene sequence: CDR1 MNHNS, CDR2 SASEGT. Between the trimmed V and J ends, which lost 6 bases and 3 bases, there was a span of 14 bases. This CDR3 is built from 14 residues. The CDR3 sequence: CASRGDMTHTEAFF. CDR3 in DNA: TGTGCCAGCAGAGGCGACATGACCCACACTGAAGCTTTCTTT.

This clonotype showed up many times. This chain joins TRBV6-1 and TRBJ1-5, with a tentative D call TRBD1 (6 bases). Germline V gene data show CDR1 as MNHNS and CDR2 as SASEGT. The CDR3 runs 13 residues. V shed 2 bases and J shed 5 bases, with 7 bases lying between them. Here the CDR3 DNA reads TGTGCCAGCAGTGAACAGGGGTATCAGCCCCAGCATTTT. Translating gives CASSEQGYQPQHF.